One sample yielded the 4 T cell receptor beta chains listed below, sequenced in a study of shared clonotypes between healthy human individuals. The table came from immunoSEQ multiplex PCR; TCRdb's copy has only in-frame clones and leaves some out. Seen here are 650,000 to 800,000 clones, around 90% observed once, and the top ten hold roughly 22%. In the naive CD8 group, cells lacked CD45RO and were positively selected for CCR7, so terminally differentiated effector memory CD45RA+ cells were left out. Specimen: naive CD8+ T cells sorted from blood. The receptors here all came from a man aged 25-45 years in good health.

The chain employs TRBV27 and TRBJ2-1, with D tentatively TRBD1 (5 bases). The CDR3 sequence is 13 residues long. CDR1 and CDR2 from the germline V gene are MNHEY and SMNVEV (reference sequence). Trimming removed 4 bases at V and 5 bases at J, with 9 bases between. CDR3: CASSWSRDNEQFF. The CDR3 nucleotides are TGTGCCAGCAGTTGGTCCAGGGACAATGAGCAGTTCTTC.

This chain uses TRBV7-9 with TRBJ2-2; a weak D match, TRBD2 (6 bases). V lost 4 bases, J lost 3 bases, and 12 bases lay in between. Germline V lookup: CDR1 SEHNR, CDR2 FQNEAQ (reference sequence). The CDR3 loop spans 15 amino acids. CDR3 residues: CASSSGGMYTGELFF. The CDR3 coding sequence is TGTGCCAGCAGCTCTGGCGGGATGTACACCGGGGAGCTGTTTTTT. Looking up the rest from reference TRBV7-9 and TRBJ2-2 gives the full variable domain: DTGVSQNPRHKITKRGQNVTFRCDPISEHNRLYWYRQTLGQGPEFLTYFQNEAQLEKSRLLSDRFSAERPKGSFSTLEIQRTEQGDSAMYLCASSSGGMYTGELFFGEGSRLTVL.

The chain couples TRBV27 to TRBJ2-2, with 12 bases lining up with TRBD1. The CDR3 length is 14 residues. Germline V CDR1 and CDR2: MNHEY, SMNVEV (reference sequence). J gave up 5 bases and V 10 bases, and 5 bases lay outside the gene matches. The CDR3 region has the DNA TGTGCCACGGGACAGGGGGCTTTAACCGGGGAGCTGTTTTTT. Protein: CATGQGALTGELFF.

V usage is TRBV27 and J usage is TRBJ2-2; 9 bases map to TRBD1. The V gene's germline CDR1 is MNHEY and CDR2 SMNVEV (reference sequence). This CDR3 is 16 amino acids long. Germline trimming cut 5 bases from V and 6 bases from J; bases unmatched to any gene: 10. The CDR3 DNA reads TGTGCCAGCAGTGTACGGGACAGGGCGGCTCCCGGGGAGCTGTTTTTT. Its translation: CASSVRDRAAPGELFF.